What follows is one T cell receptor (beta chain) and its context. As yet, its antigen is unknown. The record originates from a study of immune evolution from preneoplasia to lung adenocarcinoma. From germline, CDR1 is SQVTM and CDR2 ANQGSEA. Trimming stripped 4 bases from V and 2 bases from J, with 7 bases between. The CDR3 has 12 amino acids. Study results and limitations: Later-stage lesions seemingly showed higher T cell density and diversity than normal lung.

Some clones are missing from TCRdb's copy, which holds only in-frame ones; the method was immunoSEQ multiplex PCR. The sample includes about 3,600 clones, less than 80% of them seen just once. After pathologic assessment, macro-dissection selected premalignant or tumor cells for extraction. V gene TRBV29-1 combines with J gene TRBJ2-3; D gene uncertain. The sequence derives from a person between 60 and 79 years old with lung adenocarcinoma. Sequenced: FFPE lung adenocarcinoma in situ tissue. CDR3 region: CSVVGTTDTQYF. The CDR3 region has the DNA TGCAGCGTTGTGGGCACCACAGATACGCAGTATTTT.